These T cell receptor beta chains were read from a single sample in a study of memory CD4+ T cells and cytomegalovirus serostatus. The assay was immunoSEQ multiplex PCR, and TCRdb's table has in-frame clones only and misses some. The table includes 45,000 to 65,000 clones, about four fifths detected once. Input material: memory CD4+ T cells from blood. Receptor source: an adult in good health and CMV-seronegative. CDR3s include the opening cysteine and the closing phenylalanine or tryptophan. The size entry is marked missing in some rows and otherwise reads once, few, many or a size class.

J	size	V	CDR3
TRBJ2-2	NA	TRBV5-5	CASSRLVAGELFF
TRBJ1-2	medium-sized	TRBV5-6	CASRSVFRDIGYTF
TRBJ1-3	NA	TRBV7-6	CASSWTEENTIYF
TRBJ2-7	NA	TRBV2	CASGDRYYEQYF
TRBJ1-1	NA	TRBV10-3	CAISEAGSGRFF
TRBJ1-1	NA	TRBV28	CASSLGQGARAFF
TRBJ1-2	few	TRBV5-1	CASSPTSTGDYGYTF
TRBJ2-2	NA	TRBV19	CASSILGVATGELFF
TRBJ1-3	NA	TRBV29-1	CSAATGEGTGNTIYF
TRBJ2-7	NA	TRBV19	CASSNRDTNYEQYF
TRBJ1-3	once	TRBV30	CAWNSDRSSGNTIYF
TRBJ2-1	NA	TRBV5-6	CASSPGLAGGPYHEQFF
TRBJ2-1	NA	TRBV18	CASSPPGTGDINEQFF
TRBJ2-3	NA	TRBV4-3	CASSQRRGSGTDTQYF
TRBJ1-5	NA	TRBV6-1	CASSAGTNSNQPQHF
TRBJ2-7	medium-sized	TRBV7-8	CASSSYRDRGYEQYF
TRBJ1-1	once	TRBV2	CASSRRQNTEAFF
TRBJ1-5	NA	TRBV4-1	CASSQERANQPQHF
TRBJ1-1	NA	TRBV27	CASSLSAGGTVNTEAFF
TRBJ2-7	few	TRBV7-2	CASSLRDRSGLNEQYF
TRBJ2-7	NA	TRBV11-2	CASSLEGGAMGEQYF
TRBJ2-7	NA	TRBV10-1	CASSPFSYEQYF
TRBJ1-4	NA	TRBV5-1	CASSLRGATNEKLFF
TRBJ2-5	NA	TRBV30	CAWSRTDRQETQYF
TRBJ1-3	few	TRBV7-9	CASSFGQGEGNTIYF
TRBJ1-6	NA	TRBV21-1	CASSRDRGPRNSPLHF
TRBJ1-2	once	TRBV2	CASSVEGDGYTF
TRBJ1-1	NA	TRBV28	CASSTPSGTEAFF
TRBJ2-7	NA	TRBV6-1	CASSEFSAGVVYF
TRBJ2-7	few	TRBV3-1/TRBV3-2	CASSHEQYF
TRBJ1-5	NA	TRBV4-1	CASSQDPTVNYQPQHF
TRBJ2-7	NA	TRBV5-3	CARSLGQGTGEQYF
TRBJ2-7	NA	TRBV2	CASSFNRGNEQYF
TRBJ2-3	NA	TRBV27	CASSPWGQRPSTDTQYF
TRBJ1-1	NA	TRBV2	CASFQGIGTEAFF
TRBJ2-5	NA	TRBV4-2	CASSQERLSWEQYF
TRBJ1-2	few	TRBV6-1	CASTGQGNGYTF
TRBJ2-1	few	TRBV5-4	CASSPDASSYNEQFF
TRBJ2-5	NA	TRBV19	CASSRGSQETQYF
TRBJ1-2	NA	TRBV5-1	CASSESQGAYGYTF
TRBJ1-1	few	TRBV18	CASSTGTGGAWNTEAFF